These T cell receptor beta chains were read from a single sample in a study of T cell repertoires in cytomegalovirus infection. TCRdb re-analysed the reads in MiXCR, keeping a single row per CDR3 protein. This sample carries 300,000 to 400,000 distinct CDR3 sequences, roughly 25% of them seen once, and the ten largest clones take about an eighth. For these TCRs, the target antigens are not known. Sequenced material: cultured PBMCs, taken from culture after CMV antigen stimulation. These receptors came from a human donor in good health (CMV status not recorded). Some clones in this sample may be carry-over from other donors' samples. CDR3s include the opening cysteine and the closing phenylalanine or tryptophan. The order of the fields is CDR3 DNA, CDR3 protein, J gene, D gene, V gene, clone size. The D gene is left open where the match is weak. Not all rows give a size; the values are once, few, many and, for expanded clones, a class.

CDR3nt: TGTGCCAGCAGCCTGGACAGGGCTCACCCCGAGCAGTACTTC; CDR3aa: CASSLDRAHPEQYF; j_gene: TRBJ2-7; d_gene: TRBD1; v_gene: TRBV7-2; abundance: few
CDR3nt: TGTGCCAGTAGTACAAGTTCGGGGCCTTCCATAGCGGGATTTAATGAGCAGTTCTTC; CDR3aa: CASSTSSGPSIAGFNEQFF; j_gene: TRBJ2-1; d_gene: TRBD2; v_gene: TRBV19; abundance: few
CDR3nt: TGTGCCAGCAGTTGGGACCCATCAGATACGCAGTATTTT; CDR3aa: CASSWDPSDTQYF; j_gene: TRBJ2-3; d_gene: -; v_gene: TRBV28; abundance: once
CDR3nt: TGTGCCAGCAGCGAACTAGCGGGGAACAATGAGCAGTTCTTC; CDR3aa: CASSELAGNNEQFF; j_gene: TRBJ2-1; d_gene: TRBD2; v_gene: TRBV7-9; abundance: -
CDR3nt: TGTGCCAGCAGCTTCTTTGGGGCAGGGGAGACCAATGAGCAGTTCTTC; CDR3aa: CASSFFGAGETNEQFF; j_gene: TRBJ2-1; d_gene: -; v_gene: TRBV5-5; abundance: few
CDR3nt: TGTGCCAGCATCCCACCACAGGGGGCTTACAATGAGCAGTTCTTC; CDR3aa: CASIPPQGAYNEQFF; j_gene: TRBJ2-1; d_gene: TRBD1; v_gene: TRBV7-4; abundance: -
CDR3nt: TGTGCCAGCAGCTTAACTAGCGGGAGTTTCTCCGGGGAGCTGTTTTTT; CDR3aa: CASSLTSGSFSGELFF; j_gene: TRBJ2-2; d_gene: TRBD2; v_gene: TRBV7-7; abundance: -
CDR3nt: TGTGCCAGCAGTTACCCTGGGGACTTGCGGAGCGAGCAGTACTTC; CDR3aa: CASSYPGDLRSEQYF; j_gene: TRBJ2-7; d_gene: -; v_gene: TRBV6-2/TRBV6-3; abundance: few
CDR3nt: TGTGCCACCAGCAGAGACGGCGCCCACAATGAGCAGTTCTTC; CDR3aa: CATSRDGAHNEQFF; j_gene: TRBJ2-1; d_gene: -; v_gene: TRBV15; abundance: -
CDR3nt: TGTGCCAGCAGTCCGACAGGGGGGTCCTACAATGAGCAGTTCTTC; CDR3aa: CASSPTGGSYNEQFF; j_gene: TRBJ2-1; d_gene: TRBD1; v_gene: TRBV2; abundance: many
CDR3nt: TGTGCCAGCAGTTTAACTAGCGGGAGTGGGGAGACCCAGTACTTC; CDR3aa: CASSLTSGSGETQYF; j_gene: TRBJ2-5; d_gene: TRBD2; v_gene: TRBV12-3/TRBV12-4; abundance: -
CDR3nt: TGTGCCAGCAGAAGTGGACCGAACAATGAGCAGTTCTTC; CDR3aa: CASRSGPNNEQFF; j_gene: TRBJ2-1; d_gene: -; v_gene: TRBV12-3/TRBV12-4; abundance: few
CDR3nt: TGTGCCAGCAGCCTCAGACAGGGGATAACAGATACGCAGTATTTT; CDR3aa: CASSLRQGITDTQYF; j_gene: TRBJ2-3; d_gene: TRBD1; v_gene: TRBV7-3; abundance: few
CDR3nt: TGTGCCAGCTCGCCGGTGGGACTTGGAAACACCATATATTTT; CDR3aa: CASSPVGLGNTIYF; j_gene: TRBJ1-3; d_gene: -; v_gene: TRBV6-1; abundance: -
CDR3nt: TGTGCCAGCAGCTCTGGACTAGCGAGAGAGACCCAGTACTTC; CDR3aa: CASSSGLARETQYF; j_gene: TRBJ2-5; d_gene: TRBD2; v_gene: TRBV7-2; abundance: many
CDR3nt: TGTGCCAGCAGTTACTCGGGGGACCAAGAGACCCAGTACTTC; CDR3aa: CASSYSGDQETQYF; j_gene: TRBJ2-5; d_gene: -; v_gene: TRBV6-6; abundance: few
CDR3nt: TGTGCCAGTAGGCCGGGGACGGTGAACACTGAAGCTTTCTTT; CDR3aa: CASRPGTVNTEAFF; j_gene: TRBJ1-1; d_gene: -; v_gene: TRBV19; abundance: -
CDR3nt: TGTGCCACCAGCAGAGCTCCTAGCGGTAGCACAGATACGCAGTATTTT; CDR3aa: CATSRAPSGSTDTQYF; j_gene: TRBJ2-3; d_gene: TRBD2; v_gene: TRBV15; abundance: -
CDR3nt: TGTGCCAGCAGTTTTGTGGCTAGCGGCCCCTACGAGCAGTACTTC; CDR3aa: CASSFVASGPYEQYF; j_gene: TRBJ2-7; d_gene: TRBD2; v_gene: TRBV27; abundance: -
CDR3nt: TGTGCCAGTAGGCTAATCCAGGGATCGGGGAACACTGAAGCTTTCTTT; CDR3aa: CASRLIQGSGNTEAFF; j_gene: TRBJ1-1; d_gene: -; v_gene: TRBV19; abundance: -
CDR3nt: TGTGCCAGCAGCAAGGGACAGGGACAAAAACTGTTTTTT; CDR3aa: CASSKGQGQKLFF; j_gene: TRBJ1-4; d_gene: TRBD1; v_gene: TRBV7-6; abundance: many
CDR3nt: TGTGCCAGCAGCCGTACAGGGACTAGCGTCTCCGAGCAGTACTTC; CDR3aa: CASSRTGTSVSEQYF; j_gene: TRBJ2-7; d_gene: TRBD2; v_gene: TRBV7-2; abundance: many
CDR3nt: TGCAGCGTGCTTCCCTCCGGGACAGGGGGAAAACTGTTTTTT; CDR3aa: CSVLPSGTGGKLFF; j_gene: TRBJ1-4; d_gene: TRBD1; v_gene: TRBV29-1; abundance: -
CDR3nt: TGTGCCAGCAGCTTAGATCTGCGGGACAGGAATTATCAGCCCCAGCATTTT; CDR3aa: CASSLDLRDRNYQPQHF; j_gene: TRBJ1-5; d_gene: TRBD1; v_gene: TRBV7-8; abundance: many
CDR3nt: TGTGCCAGCATCAAAGGCGGGGCCAGGGGATACAATGAGCAGTTCTTC; CDR3aa: CASIKGGARGYNEQFF; j_gene: TRBJ2-1; d_gene: -; v_gene: TRBV6-2/TRBV6-3; abundance: few
CDR3nt: TGTGCCAGCAGCCCCACACGGGCGCGGGGCGGTGAGCAGTTCTTC; CDR3aa: CASSPTRARGGEQFF; j_gene: TRBJ2-1; d_gene: -; v_gene: TRBV7-2; abundance: -
CDR3nt: TGTGCTAGTGCCCTACAGGGGGCAGGCACTGAAGCTTTCTTT; CDR3aa: CASALQGAGTEAFF; j_gene: TRBJ1-1; d_gene: TRBD1; v_gene: TRBV12-5; abundance: few
CDR3nt: TGTGCCAGCGCCGAGGTCGGCTCCTACAATGAGCAGTTCTTC; CDR3aa: CASAEVGSYNEQFF; j_gene: TRBJ2-1; d_gene: -; v_gene: TRBV6-5; abundance: -
CDR3nt: TGTGCCATCAGTGGGGAACTCAGACAGGGTGTCGGCAATGAGCAGTTCTTC; CDR3aa: CAISGELRQGVGNEQFF; j_gene: TRBJ2-1; d_gene: TRBD1; v_gene: TRBV10-3; abundance: -
CDR3nt: TGTGCCAGCAGTTACTCCCAAACCTCCTATGGCTACACCTTC; CDR3aa: CASSYSQTSYGYTF; j_gene: TRBJ1-2; d_gene: -; v_gene: TRBV6-2/TRBV6-3; abundance: -
CDR3nt: TGCAGCGTCTTCCGGGAGAACTCCTACGAGCAGTACTTC; CDR3aa: CSVFRENSYEQYF; j_gene: TRBJ2-7; d_gene: -; v_gene: TRBV29-1; abundance: many
CDR3nt: TGTGCCAGCAGTCCACAGGGGATGGCGAGCACAGATACGCAGTATTTT; CDR3aa: CASSPQGMASTDTQYF; j_gene: TRBJ2-3; d_gene: TRBD1; v_gene: TRBV5-4; abundance: -
CDR3nt: TGTGCCAGCAGTCGCGTGGGACAGGGGGTAATCTCTGGAAACACCATATATTTT; CDR3aa: CASSRVGQGVISGNTIYF; j_gene: TRBJ1-3; d_gene: TRBD1; v_gene: TRBV6-6; abundance: -
CDR3nt: TGCGCCAGCAGCAACCCCGCCTCTATTTCACCCCTCCACTTT; CDR3aa: CASSNPASISPLHF; j_gene: TRBJ1-6; d_gene: -; v_gene: TRBV4-1; abundance: -
CDR3nt: TGTGCCAGCAGCTTAGATACGTGGAACACTGAAGCTTTCTTT; CDR3aa: CASSLDTWNTEAFF; j_gene: TRBJ1-1; d_gene: -; v_gene: TRBV7-2; abundance: many
CDR3nt: TGTGCCATCAGTGACCCCGGACAGGGGGCTGAGACCCAGTACTTC; CDR3aa: CAISDPGQGAETQYF; j_gene: TRBJ2-5; d_gene: TRBD1; v_gene: TRBV10-3; abundance: -
CDR3nt: TGTGCCAGCAGCCTGGCAGGTACTCAGCCCCAGCATTTT; CDR3aa: CASSLAGTQPQHF; j_gene: TRBJ1-5; d_gene: -; v_gene: TRBV5-6; abundance: -
CDR3nt: TGCAGTGCTAGGTTCGGTCTAGCGGTTAGATCCTACGAGCAGTACTTC; CDR3aa: CSARFGLAVRSYEQYF; j_gene: TRBJ2-7; d_gene: TRBD2; v_gene: TRBV20-1; abundance: few